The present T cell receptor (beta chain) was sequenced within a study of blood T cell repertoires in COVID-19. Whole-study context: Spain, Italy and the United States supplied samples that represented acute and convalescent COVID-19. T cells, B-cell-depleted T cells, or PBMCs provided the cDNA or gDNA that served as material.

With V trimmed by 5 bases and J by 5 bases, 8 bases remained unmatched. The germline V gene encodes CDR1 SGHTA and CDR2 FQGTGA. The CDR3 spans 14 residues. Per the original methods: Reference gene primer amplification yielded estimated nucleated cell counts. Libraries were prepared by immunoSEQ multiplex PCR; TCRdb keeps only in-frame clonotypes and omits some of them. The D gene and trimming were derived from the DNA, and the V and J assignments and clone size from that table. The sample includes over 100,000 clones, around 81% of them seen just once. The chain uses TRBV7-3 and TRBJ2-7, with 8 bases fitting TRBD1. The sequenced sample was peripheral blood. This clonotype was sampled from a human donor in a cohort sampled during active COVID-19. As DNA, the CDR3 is TGTGCCAGCAGCCAGGACAGGGTCACTGACGAGCAGTACTTC. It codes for CASSQDRVTDEQYF.